This entry concerns a single TCR beta chain. Its antigen remains unidentified. At the survey level, the v3.0 immunoSEQ assay was run. The method was immunoSEQ multiplex PCR; TCRdb's version includes in-frame clones alone and lacks a portion of them. The data hold around 29,000 clones, with approximately 90% observed a single time. This record comes from a study of long-term antiretroviral therapy in people with HIV. The study, taken as a whole, reports: After ART, diversity increased yet remained lower than transplant donor controls. Comparison with controls showed narrower CDR3 length ranges in HIV repertoires.

Every single participant having HIV got treatment inside the United States. This clonotype was obtained from a man younger than 30 with HIV. This specimen was unsorted PBMCs, taken 1.1 years after starting antiretroviral therapy.

The CDR3 nucleotides read TGCGCCAGCAGCCGGGACATCTCTGGAAACACCATATATTTT. This encodes CASSRDISGNTIYF. The rearrangement links TRBV5-1 to TRBJ1-3, with D perhaps TRBD1 (6 bases). Germline CDR1 SGHRS, CDR2 YFSETQ. The V and J ends lost 4 bases and 0 bases respectively, with 8 bases between them. The CDR3 spans 14 residues.